This TCR beta chain is from a study of blood T cell repertoires in COVID-19. About the research overall: Spain, Italy and the United States supplied samples that represented acute and convalescent COVID-19. PBMCs, B-cell-depleted T cells, or T cells provided the cDNA or gDNA that made up the material.

This CDR3 region has 15 residues. With V trimmed by 5 bases and J by 4 bases, 4 bases remained unmatched. Looked up from germline, CDR1 is SGHTA and CDR2 is FQGNSA. Patients at the Seattle site were enrolled during active infection and followed longitudinally. In the study's own analysis: Estimates of nucleated cell counts were drawn from the amplification of reference gene primers. Method: immunoSEQ multiplex PCR; TCRdb's copy keeps in-frame clones and lacks some. Clone size and V and J calls were adopted from that table, with D and trimming inferred from the DNA. The table includes 350,000 to 450,000 clones, around 87% detected once.

The receptor was derived from an older woman with COVID-19, enrolled during active disease. What was sequenced was peripheral blood. The genes are TRBV7-2 and TRBJ2-1; 11 nucleotides match TRBD1. The CDR3 sequence: CASSVDRGLYNEQFF. CDR3 coding DNA: TGTGCCAGCAGCGTGGACAGGGGGCTATACAATGAGCAGTTCTTC.